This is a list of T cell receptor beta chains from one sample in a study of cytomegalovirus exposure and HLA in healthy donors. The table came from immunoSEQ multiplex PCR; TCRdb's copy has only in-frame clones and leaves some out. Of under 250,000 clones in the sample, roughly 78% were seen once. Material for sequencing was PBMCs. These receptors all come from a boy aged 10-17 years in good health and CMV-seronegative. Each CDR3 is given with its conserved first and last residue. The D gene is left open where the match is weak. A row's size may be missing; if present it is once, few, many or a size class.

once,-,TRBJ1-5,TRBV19,TGTGCCAGTAGTCCCCGAGGCGATCAGCCCCAGCATTTT,CASSPRGDQPQHF
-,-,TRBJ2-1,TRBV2,TGTGCCAGCAGTGATCGCGGTGAGCAGTTCTTC,CASSDRGEQFF
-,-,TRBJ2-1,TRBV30,TGTGCCTGGAGCTTGTCAGGGGCCGGTGAGCAGTTCTTC,CAWSLSGAGEQFF
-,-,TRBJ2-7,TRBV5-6,TGTGCCAGCAGCTTGAGGCTATCAGAGGGTATCTCCTACGAGCAGTACTTC,CASSLRLSEGISYEQYF
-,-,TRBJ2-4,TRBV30,TGTGCCTGGAGTAACAGGGTGGGCATTCAGTACTTC,CAWSNRVGIQYF
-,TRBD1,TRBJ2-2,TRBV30,TGTGCCGGGGCCCGGGACAGTGCATACGGGGAGCTGTTTTTT,CAGARDSAYGELFF
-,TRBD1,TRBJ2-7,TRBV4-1,TGCGCCAGCAGCCAGAGACAGGGGGCCGGGGGCGAGCAGTACTTC,CASSQRQGAGGEQYF
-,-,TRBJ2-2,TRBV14,TGTGCCAGCAGCCGGAGGGCCGGGGCCAACACCGGGGAGCTGTTTTTT,CASSRRAGANTGELFF
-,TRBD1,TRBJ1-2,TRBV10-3,TGTGCCATCCAATCAGGGGGGATCCTCAGGGGATTGGGCGGCTACACCTTC,CAIQSGGILRGLGGYTF
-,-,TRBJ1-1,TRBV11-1,TGTGCCAGCAGCCCGACGGACCGCGGGATGAACACTGAAGCTTTCTTT,CASSPTDRGMNTEAFF
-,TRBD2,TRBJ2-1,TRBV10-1,TGCGCCAGCAGTTCCGGGACTAGCGGGCCGAGCTCCTACAATGAGCAGTTCTTC,CASSSGTSGPSSYNEQFF
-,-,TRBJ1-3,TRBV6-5,TGTGCCAGCAGTATGGACACCTTCTCTGGAAACACCATATATTTT,CASSMDTFSGNTIYF
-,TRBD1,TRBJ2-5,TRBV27,TGTGCCAGCAGCGCAATATACAGGGGGCGTGGGGAGCAGTACTTC,CASSAIYRGRGEQYF
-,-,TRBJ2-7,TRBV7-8,TGTGCCAGCAGCTTAGAGGGACGGGGAGGTTTGTACGAGCAGTACTTC,CASSLEGRGGLYEQYF
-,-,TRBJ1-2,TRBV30,TGTGCCTGCACTCCAGGGGTCTACGGCTACACCTTC,CACTPGVYGYTF
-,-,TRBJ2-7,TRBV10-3,TGTGCCATCAGTGAAGTCAATTCGTACGGCGAGCAGTACTTC,CAISEVNSYGEQYF
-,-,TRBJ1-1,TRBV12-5,TGTGCTAGTGGTTTGGTTGGAGGAGGGACGGCGAACACTGAAGCTTTCTTT,CASGLVGGGTANTEAFF
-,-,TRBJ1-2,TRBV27,TGTGCCAGCAGTCCCCTCAAATATTTTGCAACAGGGTACCATGGCTACACCTTC,CASSPLKYFATGYHGYTF
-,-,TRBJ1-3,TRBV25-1,TGTGCCAGCAGTGAATCAGGGGCTGGAAACACCATATATTTT,CASSESGAGNTIYF
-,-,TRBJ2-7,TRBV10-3,TGTGCCATCAGTGAAGGAGGCCGGTACGAGCAGTACTTC,CAISEGGRYEQYF
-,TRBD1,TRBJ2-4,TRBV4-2,TGTGCCAGCGGGCAACAGGGGGAAAACATTCAGTACTTC,CASGQQGENIQYF
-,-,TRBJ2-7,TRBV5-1,TGCGCCAGCAGCAGAACTACGACAGGATCGTTGGGCGAGCAGTACTTC,CASSRTTTGSLGEQYF
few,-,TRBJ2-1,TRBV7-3,TGTGCCAGCAGCTCGGGCACGGGGGTATCGCACGAGCAGTTCTTC,CASSSGTGVSHEQFF
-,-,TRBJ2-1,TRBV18,TGTGCCAGCTCTCCTCAGAACATCCTCAATGAGCAGTTCTTC,CASSPQNILNEQFF
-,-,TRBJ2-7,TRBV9,TGTGCCAGCAGCGTAGGTGGAGGGTGGGACGAGCAGTACTTC,CASSVGGGWDEQYF
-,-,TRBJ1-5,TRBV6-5,TGTGCCAGCAGTTACGGGCAGGCCCAGCCCCAGCATTTT,CASSYGQAQPQHF
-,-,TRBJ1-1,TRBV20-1,TGCAGTGCTTTAGGACAGTGTGAAGCTTTCTTT,CSALGQCEAFF
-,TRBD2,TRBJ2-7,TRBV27,TGTGCCAGCAGTTGGAGCGGGAGCTCGTCCTACGAGCAGTACTTC,CASSWSGSSSYEQYF
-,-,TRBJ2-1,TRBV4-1,TGCGCCAGCAGCCCCTACAGTCAGGGCTCCTACAATGAGCAGTTCTTC,CASSPYSQGSYNEQFF
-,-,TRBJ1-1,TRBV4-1,TGCGCCAGCAGCCAAGATTCATTGGAGGGGAACACTGAAGCTTTCTTT,CASSQDSLEGNTEAFF
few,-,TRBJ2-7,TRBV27,TGTGCCAGCAGTTCCTACGCCGAAGGAGTCTCCTACGAGCAGTACTTC,CASSSYAEGVSYEQYF
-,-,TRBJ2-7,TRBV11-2,TGTGCCAGCAGCCCAGAGGAGGGGTCTTACGAGCAGTACTTC,CASSPEEGSYEQYF
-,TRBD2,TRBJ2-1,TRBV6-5,TGTGCCAGCGGACGGATGCTAGCGGGAAGTGAGCAGTTCTTC,CASGRMLAGSEQFF
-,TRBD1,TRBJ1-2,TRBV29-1,TGCAGGGGGACAGGGGGACCCTATGGCTACACCTTC,CRGTGGPYGYTF
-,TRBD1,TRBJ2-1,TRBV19,TGTGCCAGTAGTTCCCACTTGGGACAGCTAAAGAGAATCAATGAGCAGTTCTTC,CASSSHLGQLKRINEQFF
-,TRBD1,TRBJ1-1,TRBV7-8,TGTGCCAGCAGCCCTAGACAGGGCTGGAGGGCTTTCTTT,CASSPRQGWRAFF
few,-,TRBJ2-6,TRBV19,TGTGCCAGTAGTAGAAATCGAGCCTCTGGGGCCAACGTCCTGACTTTC,CASSRNRASGANVLTF
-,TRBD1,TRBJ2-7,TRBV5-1,TGCGCCAGCAGCTTGCAGGCAGGGGGCACAGCGGTCGAGCAGTACTTC,CASSLQAGGTAVEQYF
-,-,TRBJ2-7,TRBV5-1,TGCGCCAGCAGCTTGGGGGCGCCCGCTAACGAGCAGTACTTC,CASSLGAPANEQYF
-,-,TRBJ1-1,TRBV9,TGTGCCAGCAGTCAGGTACAGCGGATCGGCCTGCGTTTCTTT,CASSQVQRIGLRFF
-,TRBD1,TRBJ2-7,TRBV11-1,TGTGCCAGCAGCCGATTCACAGGGGTTGTCTACGAGCAGTACTTC,CASSRFTGVVYEQYF
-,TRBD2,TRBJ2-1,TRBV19,TGTGCCAGTACCTCTAGCGGGCCCTACAATGAGCAGTTCTTC,CASTSSGPYNEQFF
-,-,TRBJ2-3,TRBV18,TGTGCCAGCTCACCACTTAATAGCGGTGCTAGCACAGATACGCAGTATTTT,CASSPLNSGASTDTQYF
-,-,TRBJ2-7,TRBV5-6,TGTGCCAGCAGCCAGGGGGGACTAGGGACCTACGAGCAGTACTTC,CASSQGGLGTYEQYF
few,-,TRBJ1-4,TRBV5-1,TGCGCCAGCAGCACAGGGACGAGGCTCGAAAAACTGTTTTTT,CASSTGTRLEKLFF
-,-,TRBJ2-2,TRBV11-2,TGTGCCAGCAGCTTAAGTTGGCGGGACACCGGGGAGCTGTTTTTT,CASSLSWRDTGELFF
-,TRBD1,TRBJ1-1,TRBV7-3,TGTGCCAGCAGCTTAACCGGGACAGCCCAGACTGAAGCTTTCTTT,CASSLTGTAQTEAFF
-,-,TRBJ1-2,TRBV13,TGTGCCAGCAGTTATGGGACTGAAGGGCCATGGGGCTACACCTTC,CASSYGTEGPWGYTF
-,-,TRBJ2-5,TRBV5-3,TGTGCCAGAAGCTTTGGAATGACACTCCAAGAGACCCAGTACTTC,CARSFGMTLQETQYF
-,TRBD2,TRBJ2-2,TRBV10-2,TGCGCCAGCAGCGACTCGGGGGGATACACCGGGGAGCTGTTTTTT,CASSDSGGYTGELFF
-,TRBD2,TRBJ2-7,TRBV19,TGTGCCAGTAGTATAGGGTCCTCGACTAGCGGGGGTTACGAGCAGTACTTC,CASSIGSSTSGGYEQYF
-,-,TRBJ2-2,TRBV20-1,TGCAGTGCTAGCATTGCCGGGGAGCTGTTTTTT,CSASIAGELFF